The rows below give T cell receptor beta chains drawn from one sample of a study of cytomegalovirus exposure and HLA in healthy donors. Method: immunoSEQ multiplex PCR; TCRdb's copy keeps in-frame clones and lacks some. The sample includes about 330,000 clones, around 90% of them seen just once. Sequenced input: PBMCs. All receptors derive from a woman in her twenties or thirties in good health and CMV-seropositive. Each CDR3 is given with its conserved first and last residue. A D gene is named only where the DNA matches it firmly. Size tells how often a clone was seen (once, few, many) or the class of an expanded clone, and some rows leave it out.

TRBD1	TRBV28	TRBJ2-7	.	TGTGCCAGCAGGTCAGGGGGCGTCGAGCAGTACTTC	CASRSGGVEQYF
.	TRBV19	TRBJ1-5	.	TGTGCCAGTAGTACCCAAGGACGGAGGCCCCATCAGCCCCAGCATTTT	CASSTQGRRPHQPQHF
.	TRBV30	TRBJ1-2	few	TGTGCCTGGAGAATGGACGGGCTGTATGGCTACACCTTC	CAWRMDGLYGYTF
.	TRBV7-9	TRBJ2-5	.	TGTGCCAGCAGCTTAGTTGTGGAGGAGACCCAGTACTTC	CASSLVVEETQYF
.	TRBV28	TRBJ2-2	.	TGTGCCAGCAGTTTAACAGTGTACACCGGGGAGCTGTTTTTT	CASSLTVYTGELFF
.	TRBV23-1	TRBJ1-1	.	TGCGCCGGACGCTTGGTCCTCTTGGCTGAAGCTTTCTTT	CAGRLVLLAEAFF
.	TRBV28	TRBJ2-3	.	TGTGCCAGCGCCGCGGTTACGCAGTATTTT	CASAAVTQYF
.	TRBV18	TRBJ2-3	few	TGTGCCAGCTCACCACTATTTGAGGGTACAGATACGCAGTATTTT	CASSPLFEGTDTQYF
.	TRBV28	TRBJ2-7	once	TGTGCCAGCAGTTTAATAAGGGACATGCCCTACGAGCAGTACTTC	CASSLIRDMPYEQYF
TRBD1	TRBV5-1	TRBJ1-4	.	TGCGCCAGCAGCGTCAGGGGGCCAACTAATGAAAAACTGTTTTTT	CASSVRGPTNEKLFF
.	TRBV6-5	TRBJ1-2	.	TGTGCCAGCGGGGAGGGTGGCGGCTACACCTTC	CASGEGGGYTF
.	TRBV7-9	TRBJ2-1	.	TGTGCCAGCAGCTTAGTAGGGATCAATGAGCAGTTCTTC	CASSLVGINEQFF